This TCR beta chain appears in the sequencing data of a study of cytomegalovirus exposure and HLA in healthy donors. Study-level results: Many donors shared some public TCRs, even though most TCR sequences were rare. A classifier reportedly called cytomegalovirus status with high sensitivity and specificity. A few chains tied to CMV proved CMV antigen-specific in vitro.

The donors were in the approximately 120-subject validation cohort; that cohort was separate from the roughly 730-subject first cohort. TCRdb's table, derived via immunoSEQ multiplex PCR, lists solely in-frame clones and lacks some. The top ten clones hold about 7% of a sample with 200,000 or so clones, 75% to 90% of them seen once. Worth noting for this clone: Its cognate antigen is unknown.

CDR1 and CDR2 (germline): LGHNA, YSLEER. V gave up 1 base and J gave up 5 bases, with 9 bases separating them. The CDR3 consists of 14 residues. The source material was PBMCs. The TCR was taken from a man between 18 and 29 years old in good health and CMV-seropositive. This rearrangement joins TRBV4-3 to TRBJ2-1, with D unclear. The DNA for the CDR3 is TGCGCCAGCAGCCAAGGTCCGGGTGACAATGAGCAGTTCTTC. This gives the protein CASSQGPGDNEQFF.